The sequence of this TCR beta chain was determined in a study of cytomegalovirus exposure and HLA in healthy donors. The study ran its PCR with 60 Vbeta and 13 Jbeta primers. Repertoires were generated with immunoSEQ multiplex PCR, while TCRdb's copy carries only in-frame clones and drops some. The profile shows some 150,000 clones, 80% to 90% of them singletons. This TCR derives from a woman between 18 and 29 years old in good health and CMV-seropositive. Sequenced: PBMCs.

The CDR3 region has the DNA TGTGCCAGCACCTTGACCCCGCCACTAGCGGGCCAAGAGACCCAGTACTTC. Translation: CASTLTPPLAGQETQYF. The chain joins TRBV7-2 to TRBJ2-5; 9 nucleotides align to TRBD2. Germline CDR1 and CDR2: SGHTA and FQGNSA. The CDR3 loop spans 17 amino acids. V was pared by 7 bases and J by 1 base, with 13 bases of the junction left unmatched.